These T cell receptor beta chains were read from a single sample in a study of OX40 agonist ivuxolimab in advanced cancers. TCRdb keeps only in-frame clones here, not all; method: immunoSEQ multiplex PCR. This table has some 90,000 clones, around 87% appearing once. Specimen: CD4+ or CD8+ T cells sorted from blood, collected in a trial of the OX40 agonist ivuxolimab. These TCRs come from an adult with an advanced solid tumor such as melanoma, head and neck, liver or kidney cancer. CDR3s include the opening cysteine and the closing phenylalanine or tryptophan. Fields, in order: J gene, D gene, V gene, clone size, CDR3 protein, CDR3 DNA. The D gene is left open where the match is weak. Clone size is stated in some rows and not others, as once, few, many or a class when expanded.

TRBJ1-2 | - | TRBV14 | few | CASSQDSVYGYTF | TGTGCCAGCAGCCAAGATTCGGTCTATGGCTACACCTTC
TRBJ2-7 | - | TRBV11-3 | - | CASSLGQGRYEQYF | TGTGCCAGCAGCTTAGGTCAGGGGAGGTACGAGCAGTACTTC
TRBJ1-5 | - | TRBV19 | - | CASSSPGRSINQPQHF | TGTGCCAGTTCGTCACCGGGACGGAGCATCAATCAGCCCCAGCATTTT
TRBJ2-5 | TRBD2 | TRBV19 | - | CASSILTSGRQETQYF | TGTGCCAGTAGTATCCTGACTAGCGGGAGACAAGAGACCCAGTACTTC
TRBJ2-2 | TRBD2 | TRBV4-2 | - | CASSQSPGLAGGQATGELFF | TGTGCCAGCAGCCAAAGCCCGGGACTAGCGGGGGGGCAGGCCACCGGGGAGCTGTTTTTT
TRBJ2-2 | TRBD2 | TRBV6-6 | - | CASKRAGVNTGELFF | TGTGCCAGCAAGAGAGCGGGGGTGAACACCGGGGAGCTGTTTTTT
TRBJ1-4 | - | TRBV6-1 | - | CASSELAGRNEKLFF | TGTGCCAGCAGTGAATTGGCAGGGAGAAATGAAAAACTGTTTTTT
TRBJ2-7 | TRBD2 | TRBV7-2 | - | CASSLRFSGGDEQYF | TGTGCCAGCAGCTTAAGGTTCAGCGGGGGGGACGAGCAGTACTTC
TRBJ2-2 | TRBD2 | TRBV2 | - | CASSRLASNTGELFF | TGTGCCAGCAGCAGACTAGCCTCGAACACCGGGGAGCTGTTTTTT
TRBJ2-7 | - | TRBV30 | once | CAWSGGAGQTYEQYF | TGTGCCTGGAGCGGCGGCGCGGGACAGACCTACGAGCAGTACTTC
TRBJ1-1 | - | TRBV2 | - | CASTLQGRNTEAFF | TGTGCCAGCACCCTACAGGGACGTAACACTGAAGCTTTCTTT
TRBJ2-1 | TRBD1 | TRBV7-6 | once | CASSLGSGRGRGEQFF | TGTGCCAGCAGCTTAGGTTCGGGCAGGGGGCGAGGTGAGCAGTTCTTC
TRBJ2-7 | TRBD1 | TRBV19 | - | CASSISRLGTGGRNEQYF | TGTGCCAGTAGTATCTCCAGGTTGGGGACAGGGGGCCGGAACGAGCAGTACTTC
TRBJ2-7 | - | TRBV7-8 | - | CASSLAPPSTNPYEQYF | TGTGCCAGCAGCTTAGCTCCCCCCAGCACGAATCCCTACGAGCAGTACTTC
TRBJ2-1 | - | TRBV7-3 | - | CASRKAGDNEQFF | TGTGCCAGCAGAAAGGCCGGAGACAATGAGCAGTTCTTC
TRBJ1-1 | - | TRBV6-5 | - | CASSYSPLLAEAFF | TGTGCCAGCAGTTACAGCCCTTTACTGGCTGAAGCTTTCTTT
TRBJ1-5 | - | TRBV10-3 | - | CAIGEGTQPQHF | TGTGCCATCGGGGAGGGAACTCAGCCCCAGCATTTT
TRBJ2-1 | TRBD2 | TRBV5-1 | - | CASSLAPGGLGNEQFF | TGCGCCAGCAGCTTAGCCCCGGGGGGGCTGGGGAATGAGCAGTTCTTC
TRBJ1-1 | TRBD1 | TRBV5-4 | - | CASRVRGPFNTEAFF | TGTGCCAGCAGGGTCAGGGGGCCGTTCAACACTGAAGCTTTCTTT
TRBJ1-6 | TRBD1 | TRBV9 | - | CASSVRQGGSPLHF | TGTGCCAGCAGCGTGAGACAGGGAGGTTCACCCCTCCACTTT
TRBJ2-5 | - | TRBV7-9 | - | CASSLRVGQSQETQYF | TGTGCCAGCAGCCTCCGCGTCGGGCAGTCCCAAGAGACCCAGTACTTC
TRBJ2-2 | TRBD1 | TRBV5-1 | - | CASSLAAGQGSTGELFF | TGCGCCAGCAGCTTGGCCGCGGGACAGGGCAGCACCGGGGAGCTGTTTTTT
TRBJ1-1 | - | TRBV14 | - | CASSQAPVTEAFF | TGTGCCAGCAGCCAAGCACCGGTGACTGAAGCTTTCTTT
TRBJ1-2 | TRBD1 | TRBV27 | - | CASRGDRAYGYTF | TGTGCCAGCAGAGGCGACAGGGCCTATGGCTACACCTTC
TRBJ1-4 | - | TRBV29-1 | - | CSVVGRGGEKLFF | TGCAGCGTTGTCGGTAGGGGCGGGGAAAAACTGTTTTTT
TRBJ2-1 | - | TRBV5-4 | - | CASTVGGRMEEQFF | TGTGCCAGCACCGTTGGGGGGCGTATGGAGGAGCAGTTCTTC
TRBJ1-1 | - | TRBV5-4 | - | CASSLGREGWISRGNTEAFF | TGTGCCAGCAGCTTGGGCAGGGAAGGGTGGATTTCGAGGGGGAACACTGAAGCTTTCTTT
TRBJ1-4 | - | TRBV2 | - | CASSVGQRNEKLFF | TGTGCCAGCAGTGTTGGGCAGAGAAATGAAAAACTGTTTTTT
TRBJ1-6 | - | TRBV29-1 | - | CSVEEDSNSPLHF | TGCAGCGTTGAGGAGGACAGTAATTCACCCCTCCACTTT
TRBJ2-2 | TRBD2 | TRBV5-6 | - | CASSLMAGGATGELFF | TGTGCCAGCAGCTTGATGGCGGGGGGAGCCACCGGGGAGCTGTTTTTT
TRBJ2-5 | - | TRBV13 | - | CASSHGGGTQYF | TGTGCCAGCAGCCATGGGGGTGGGACCCAGTACTTC
TRBJ2-2 | - | TRBV7-6 | - | CASSLVWAGELFF | TGTGCCAGCAGCTTAGTTTGGGCCGGGGAGCTGTTTTTT
TRBJ2-3 | TRBD2 | TRBV9 | - | CASSAGGGTSFSTDTQYF | TGTGCCAGCAGCGCTGGAGGAGGGACTAGCTTTAGCACAGATACGCAGTATTTT
TRBJ1-1 | - | TRBV6-5 | - | CASSPPGGSNTEAFF | TGTGCCAGCAGCCCTCCTGGAGGGAGCAACACTGAAGCTTTCTTT
TRBJ1-6 | - | TRBV27 | - | CASSLLYGGSPLHF | TGTGCCAGCAGTTTACTCTACGGGGGATCACCCCTCCACTTT
TRBJ2-5 | - | TRBV18 | - | CASSPSPGETQYF | TGTGCCAGCTCACCCTCCCCCGGGGAGACCCAGTACTTC
TRBJ1-4 | - | TRBV11-2 | once | CASSLLGAHPGIDEKLFF | TGTGCCAGCAGCTTGTTGGGGGCGCACCCGGGGATTGATGAAAAACTGTTTTTT